This TCR beta chain derives from a study of blood T cell repertoires in COVID-19. Whole-study context: The cDNA or gDNA used as material had been derived from T cells, B-cell-depleted T cells, or PBMCs.

This clone appeared a single time. The V and J ends lost 0 bases and 0 bases respectively, with 12 bases between them. Germline-derived CDR1 and CDR2 are SGHDN and FVKESK. The CDR3 covers 16 residues. Methods used by the authors: The assay estimated nucleated cells by amplifying reference gene primers. Method: immunoSEQ multiplex PCR; TCRdb's copy keeps in-frame clones and lacks some. That table furnishes V, J and clone size, whereas the DNA furnished D and trimming. The sample carries 210,000 or so clones, around 80% recorded once. The sequence was collected from a man under 40 with acute COVID-19. The chain employs TRBV14 and TRBJ2-7, with D perhaps TRBD2 (6 bases). Sequenced material: PBMCs or T cells enriched from blood (not recorded which). CDR3 DNA: TGTGCCAGCAGCCAAGACCGGGACTCCATCTCCTACGAGCAGTACTTC. This sequence encodes CASSQDRDSISYEQYF.